The T cell receptor (beta chain) described here comes from a study of blood T cell repertoires in COVID-19. At the level of the study: The study drew acute and convalescent COVID-19 samples from the United States, Italy and Spain.

The CDR3 is made up of 14 amino acids. The germline V gene encodes CDR1 SGHRS and CDR2 YFSETQ. Deletions cut 0 bases from V and 7 bases from J, with 14 bases between. Original data processing: Amplifying reference gene primers gave estimates of nucleated cell counts. Sequenced by immunoSEQ multiplex PCR; TCRdb stores in-frame clones only, minus some. V, J and clone size are those of that table, while D and trimming were read from the DNA. The sample records some 250,000 clones, 70% to 85% being singletons. This sequence joins TRBV5-1 and TRBJ2-7, with TRBD1 as a possible D gene (6 bases). The sequence was collected from a woman of 80 years or more with acute or convalescent COVID-19. Sequencing was performed on peripheral blood. In DNA, the CDR3 is TGCGCCAGCAGCTTGGGGCAGGGGCAGGAGGAGCAGTACTTC. This encodes CASSLGQGQEEQYF.